The 28 T cell receptor beta chains below were found in one sample sequenced in a study of blood T cell repertoires in COVID-19. The protocol was immunoSEQ multiplex PCR, while the TCRdb copy is restricted to in-frame clones and leaves out a portion. The sample includes tens of thousands of clones, around four fifths of them seen just once. The sample was peripheral blood. The source of these receptors is a man aged 70 or older with acute or convalescent COVID-19.

The chain links TRBV10-3 to TRBJ1-6, with TRBD1 identical over 9 bases. The CDR3 runs 14 residues. Germline values: CDR1 ENHRY, CDR2 SYGVKD. J gave up 7 bases and V 4 bases, and 2 bases lay outside the gene matches. The CDR3 nucleotides are TGTGCCATCAGTGGACAGGGGGAGAATTCACCCCTCCACTTT. It is translated as CAISGQGENSPLHF.

The chain recombines TRBV6-5 with TRBJ1-2; possibly TRBD1 for D (6 bases). Trimming removed 5 bases at V and 5 bases at J, with 15 bases between. There are 14 residues in the CDR3. Germline values: CDR1 MNHEY, CDR2 SVGAGI. CDR3 DNA: TGTGCCAGCAGTCCCCGGGGTCAGGGGTATGGCTACACCTTC. It encodes CASSPRGQGYGYTF.

V gene TRBV7-9 combines with J gene TRBJ2-7; weak D call: TRBD1 (5 bases). Germline V gene lookup returns CDR1 SEHNR and CDR2 FQNEAQ (reference sequence). This CDR3 has 14 residues. Trimming stripped 9 bases from V and 2 bases from J, with 17 bases between. The CDR3 nucleotides read TGTGCCAGTAAGCCTGCGGACAAAACCTACGAGCAGTACTTC. Translation gives CASKPADKTYEQYF.

The chain has TRBV5-1 and TRBJ1-2, with D perhaps matching TRBD1 (5 bases). V lost 0 bases to trimming and J lost 7 bases, with 10 bases between them. Germline CDR1 is SGHRS and CDR2 is YFSETQ. The CDR3 totals 13 residues. The CDR3 spells CASSLETGGGYTF. The CDR3 nucleotides are TGCGCCAGCAGCTTGGAAACCGGGGGTGGCTACACCTTC.

The rearrangement joins TRBV7-6 to TRBJ1-3; D is uncertain. The CDR3 contains 12 residues. Trimming removed 6 bases at V and 1 base at J, with 4 bases between. CDR1 SGHVS and CDR2 FNYEAQ come from the germline V gene. For the CDR3, the DNA is TGTGCCAGCAGGAGTTCTGGAAACACCATATATTTT. This gives the protein CASRSSGNTIYF.

The chain couples TRBV6-2 or TRBV6-3 to TRBJ1-4; 7 bases agree with TRBD1. Germline values: CDR1 MNHEY, CDR2 SVGEGT. CDR3 length: 14 residues. Trimming cost V 5 bases and J 12 bases; bases outside gene matches: 12. The CDR3 sequence is CASSPTSGQVQLFF. DNA of the CDR3: TGTGCCAGCAGTCCAACATCCGGACAGGTTCAACTGTTTTTT.

The genes are TRBV13 and TRBJ2-1; TRBD1 is a possible D gene (6 bases). Trimming stripped 3 bases from V and 11 bases from J, with 20 bases between. The CDR3 length is 15 residues. The germline V gene has CDR1 PRHDT and CDR2 FYEKMQ (reference sequence). DNA of the CDR3: TGTGCCAGCAGCTTTACCGGGACAATCATTGGCCAGCAGTTCTTC. Residues: CASSFTGTIIGQQFF.

The chain carries TRBV4-1 and TRBJ1-3; D gene unclear. V was trimmed by 1 base and J by 0 bases, leaving 10 bases between them. Germline V lookup: CDR1 MGHRA, CDR2 YSYEKL. The CDR3 consists of 16 residues. CDR3 bases: TGCGCCAGCAGCCAAGTCTTTTCTTACTCTGGAAACACCATATATTTT. Its translation: CASSQVFSYSGNTIYF.

V and J are TRBV27 and TRBJ1-2; possible D gene TRBD1, 6 bases. CDR3 length equals 15 residues. Per germline, CDR1 MNHEY and CDR2 SMNVEV (reference sequence). V was shortened by 2 bases and J by 2 bases, with 12 bases between the two germline ends. CDR3 nucleotides: TGTGCCAGCAGTTTAGAACAGGGAGGGAACTATGGCTACACCTTC. Translating gives CASSLEQGGNYGYTF.

J is TRBJ2-5 and V is TRBV4-1; 8 nucleotides agree with TRBD2. This CDR3 is built from 16 residues. Germline CDR1 and CDR2: MGHRA and YSYEKL. The V gene end was trimmed by 3 bases and the J gene end by 5 bases; junction bases not matched to a gene: 11. Written as DNA, the CDR3 is TGCGCCAGCAGCCACCTCGGACTAGCCGTAGGGGAGACCCAGTACTTC. It specifies CASSHLGLAVGETQYF.

V gene TRBV12-5 combines with J gene TRBJ2-3; D remains unclear. The CDR3 length is 12 residues. V dropped 8 bases and J dropped 2 bases, with 8 bases sitting between them. CDR1 LGHNT and CDR2 FRNRAP come from the germline V gene. In nucleotides, the CDR3 is TGTGCTAGTAGGCAGGACACAGATACGCAGTATTTT. This translates into CASRQDTDTQYF. Looking up the rest from reference TRBV12-5 and TRBJ2-3 gives the full variable domain: DARVTQTPRHKVTEMGQEVTMRCQPILGHNTVFWYRQTMMQGLELLAYFRNRAPLDDSGMPKDRFSAEMPDATLATLKIQPSEPRDSAVYFCASRQDTDTQYFGPGTRLTVL.

The rearrangement uses TRBV19 and TRBJ2-6, with 7 bases identical to TRBD1. The CDR3 is made up of 18 amino acids. In germline, CDR1 is LNHDA, CDR2 SQIVND (reference sequence). V dropped 2 bases and J dropped 2; count of bases not matched to a gene: 9. The CDR3 protein is CASSIYSDRSAGANVLTF. Here the CDR3 DNA reads TGTGCCAGTAGTATATACTCGGACAGGTCGGCTGGGGCCAACGTCCTGACTTTC.

V is TRBV3-1 (or the pseudogene TRBV3-2) and J is TRBJ2-6; 10 positions agree with TRBD2. With V trimmed by 3 bases and J by 0 bases, 5 bases remained unmatched. CDR3 length: 18 amino acids. Germline V lookup: CDR1 LGHDT, CDR2 YNNKEL (reference sequence). The CDR3 protein is CASSHEAGGLSGANVLTF. DNA of the CDR3: TGTGCCAGCAGCCACGAAGCGGGGGGGCTCTCTGGGGCCAACGTCCTGACTTTC.

The rearrangement joins TRBV6-5 to TRBJ2-4; D unresolved. This CDR3 region has 15 residues. The V gene's germline CDR1 is MNHEY and CDR2 SVGAGI. V lost 4 bases and J lost 0, with 10 bases in between. CDR3 sequence: CASSSSILAKNIQYF. In nucleotides, the CDR3 is TGTGCCAGCAGTTCATCCATACTAGCCAAAAACATTCAGTACTTC.

This clone was found a few times. The rearrangement links TRBV24-1 to TRBJ1-2; maybe TRBD1 (6 bases). Trimming pared 3 bases from V and 8 bases from J, leaving 9 bases between. This CDR3 is 12 amino acids long. Per germline, CDR1 KGHDR and CDR2 SFDVKD. The CDR3 region has the DNA TGTGCCACCAGTGATGCGGACAGCGGCTACACCTTC. Its protein is CATSDADSGYTF.

The CDR3 bases are TGTGCCAGCAGCGGAACCTCCGCTAGCGGGGGGGCATTCGGGCAGTTCTTC. Protein product: CASSGTSASGGAFGQFF. The rearrangement joins TRBV5-6 to TRBJ2-1; 12 bases are shared with TRBD2. In germline, CDR1 is SGHDT, CDR2 YYEEEE. The CDR3 consists of 17 residues. V gave up 4 bases and J gave up 12 bases; unmatched junction bases: 17.

The chain carries TRBV9 and TRBJ2-5; D is possibly TRBD1 (6 bases). The germline V and J ends were trimmed by 4 bases and 4 bases, with 11 bases remaining between them. The CDR3 has 13 residues. From germline, CDR1 is SGDLS and CDR2 YYNGEE. CDR3 sequence (DNA): TGTGCCAGCAGCCGAACAGGGCGAGAGACCCAGTACTTC. It codes for CASSRTGRETQYF.

This clone was seen a single time. The J gene is TRBJ2-1, the V gene TRBV6-5; D gene unclear. Per the germline V gene, CDR1 is MNHEY and CDR2 is SVGAGI. The length of the CDR3 is 14 residues. V lost 5 bases and J lost 3, with 11 bases in between. The CDR3 reads CASSPVNFYNEQFF. In DNA, the CDR3 is TGTGCCAGCAGTCCCGTGAACTTCTACAATGAGCAGTTCTTC.

This chain uses TRBV7-6 with TRBJ1-5, with unresolved D. V was cut by 8 bases and J by 0 bases, with 11 bases left in between. CDR1 SGHVS and CDR2 FNYEAQ come from the germline V gene. The CDR3 is made up of 14 amino acids. The CDR3 sequence: CASVPLYSNQPQHF. CDR3 in DNA: TGTGCCAGCGTCCCCCTATATAGCAATCAGCCCCAGCATTTT.

The chain carries TRBV13 and TRBJ2-7, with 7 bases matching TRBD1. Trimming at V came to 3 bases and at J to 0 bases, leaving 11 bases not matched to a gene. The CDR3 is 17 amino acids. Looked up from germline, CDR1 is PRHDT and CDR2 is FYEKMQ (reference sequence). CDR3 amino acids: CASSLGTDAVGSYEQYF. In DNA, the CDR3 is TGTGCCAGCAGCTTGGGGACAGACGCTGTGGGCTCCTACGAGCAGTACTTC.

This chain uses TRBV7-9 with TRBJ2-7, with TRBD1 matching over 9 bases. Germline V gives CDR1 SEHNR, CDR2 FQNEAQ (reference sequence). The CDR3 is made up of 16 amino acids. With V trimmed by 1 base and J by 3 bases, 7 bases remained unmatched. The CDR3 reads CASSLGGPDRGYEQYF. In DNA form, the CDR3 reads TGTGCCAGCAGCTTAGGGGGGCCGGACAGGGGCTACGAGCAGTACTTC.

V and J are TRBV5-1 and TRBJ2-7, with 9 bases fitting TRBD2. Trimming took 0 bases from V and 6 from J; bases not matched to a gene: 7. CDR3 length: 15 residues. Germline assignment: CDR1 SGHRS and CDR2 YFSETQ. Here the CDR3 reads CASSLVQRGESEQYF. CDR3 nucleotides: TGCGCCAGCAGCTTGGTTCAGCGGGGGGAATCCGAGCAGTACTTC. The full variable domain, rest sourced from reference TRBV5-1 and TRBJ2-7, is KAGVTQTPRYLIKTRGQQVTLSCSPISGHRSVSWYQQTPGQGLQFLFEYFSETQRNKGNFPGRFSGRQFSNSRSEMNVSTLELGDSALYLCASSLVQRGESEQYFGPGTRLTVT.

This sequence joins TRBV5-1 and TRBJ2-3, with D possibly being TRBD1 (5 bases). Germline loops: CDR1 SGHRS, CDR2 YFSETQ. This CDR3 spans 14 amino acids. The V end lost 1 base, the J end lost 6 bases, and 12 bases lay between the germline ends. CDR3 sequence (DNA): TGCGCCAGCAGCTTGAGTCAAGCAGGGGATACGCAGTATTTT. Amino acids: CASSLSQAGDTQYF.

With respect to this clone: The same CDR3 is also encoded by other DNA sequences in this sample. The chain recombines TRBV5-1 with TRBJ1-1, with a tentative D call TRBD1 (6 bases). Trimming stripped 3 bases from V and 2 bases from J, with 11 bases between. The CDR3 runs to 14 residues. Germline V gene lookup returns CDR1 SGHRS and CDR2 YFSETQ. The CDR3 nucleotides are TGCGCCAGCAGCTACCTACAGGGAAACACTGAAGCTTTCTTT. The encoded protein is CASSYLQGNTEAFF.

This chain joins TRBV9 and TRBJ2-1; 9 bases are shared with TRBD1. This CDR3 comprises 17 residues. Germline V lookup: CDR1 SGDLS, CDR2 YYNGEE. Trimming at V came to 4 bases and at J to 6 bases, leaving 14 bases not matched to a gene. DNA for the CDR3: TGTGCCAGCAGCCCCGGTGTTGACAGGGGGTTTCCCAATGAGCAGTTCTTC. Protein product: CASSPGVDRGFPNEQFF.

This clone was observed once. This chain links TRBV29-1 with TRBJ2-7; D not certain. This CDR3 is built from 11 residues. Per the germline V gene, CDR1 is SQVTM and CDR2 is ANQGSEA. V was clipped by 4 bases and J by 4 bases, with 8 bases between them. CDR3 region: CSVGQVYEQYF. Written as DNA, the CDR3 is TGCAGCGTTGGACAAGTATACGAGCAGTACTTC.

The count of this clone is one. The rearrangement uses TRBV6-4 and TRBJ2-3; D may be TRBD2 (6 bases). This CDR3 has 14 residues. Trimming shortened V by 2 bases and J by 7 bases, and 13 bases separated the two germline ends. From germline, CDR1 is MRHNA and CDR2 SNTAGT. CDR3 sequence reads: CASSDTGLHHTQYF. The CDR3 bases are TGTGCCAGCAGTGACACGGGACTCCACCATACGCAGTATTTT.

The chain couples TRBV27 to TRBJ1-2, with D maybe TRBD1 (5 bases). The CDR3 is 16 amino acids. Germline CDR1 and CDR2: MNHEY and SMNVEV (reference sequence). V gave up 3 bases and J gave up 2 bases, with 16 bases separating them. This CDR3 is CASSLVGGVVNYGYTF. CDR3 in DNA: TGTGCCAGCAGTTTGGTAGGAGGGGTAGTAAACTATGGCTACACCTTC.